This TCR beta chain derives from a study of blood T cells in healthy people across ages. Aged roughly 6 to 100, donors were systemically healthy Caucasians from Russia. Germline CDR1 MDHEN, CDR2 SYDVKM. The CDR3 consists of 16 residues. Through a sample-barcoded 5' primer and a J-beta primer mix, a second PCR was run for about 7 to 12 cycles. Using its own MiXCR run on the 5' RACE reads, TCRdb lists one record per CDR3 protein. The profile shows around 600,000 distinct CDR3 sequences, around half of them singletons. J is TRBJ2-5 and V is TRBV28; D might be TRBD1 (5 bases). TRBJ2-7 matches the DNA end more closely, so the J call is doubtful. Source material: blood. This receptor was obtained from a man older than 75 in good health. For the CDR3, the DNA is TGTGCCAGCAGTACCGTTGGTGCGTCAGGGTGGTACGAGCAGTACTTC. Amino acids: CASSTVGASGWYEQYF.